The TCR beta chain described here comes from a study of cytomegalovirus exposure and HLA in healthy donors. Overall study: In a later analysis, it was reported that the approximately 110 validation repertoires had been produced on the same platform as the 500 to 850 repertoires belonging to the first cohort.

Turning to this clone: Its antigen remains unidentified.

CDR3 length equals 9 residues. V lost 7 bases and J lost 6, with 5 bases in between. CDR1 SGDLS and CDR2 YYNGEE come from the germline V gene. Overall study findings and caveats: Subsequent analysis of the 120 or so validation repertoires found a tendency for first-cohort TCR clusters to co-occur. Through in vitro validation, three CMV-associated chains were shown to be specific for CMV antigens. The study labeled more than 150 TCR beta chains cytomegalovirus-associated.

Some clones are missing from TCRdb's copy, which holds only in-frame ones; the method was immunoSEQ multiplex PCR. The repertoire holds about 160,000 clones, with roughly nine tenths as singletons. The specimen was PBMCs. The V and J genes are TRBV9 and TRBJ2-7; the D is unclear. The clonotype was recovered from a woman aged 25 to 39 in good health and CMV-seronegative. CDR3 sequence reads: CASFPEQYF. In DNA form, the CDR3 reads TGTGCCAGCTTTCCCGAGCAGTACTTC.